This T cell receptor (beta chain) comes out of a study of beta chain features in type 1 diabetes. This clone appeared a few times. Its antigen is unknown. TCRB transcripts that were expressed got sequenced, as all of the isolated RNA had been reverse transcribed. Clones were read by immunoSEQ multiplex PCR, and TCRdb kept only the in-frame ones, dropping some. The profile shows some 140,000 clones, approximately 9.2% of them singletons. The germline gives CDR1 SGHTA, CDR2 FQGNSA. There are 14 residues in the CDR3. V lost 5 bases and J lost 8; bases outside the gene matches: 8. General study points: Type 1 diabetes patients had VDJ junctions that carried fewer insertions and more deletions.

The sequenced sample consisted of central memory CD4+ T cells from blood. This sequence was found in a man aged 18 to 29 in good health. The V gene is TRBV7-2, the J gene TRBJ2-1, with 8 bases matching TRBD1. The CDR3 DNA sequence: TGTGCCAGCAGCCCAAGACAGGGGCAGGATGAGCAGTTCTTC. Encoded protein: CASSPRQGQDEQFF.